This TCR beta chain originates from a study of shared clonotypes between healthy human individuals (dated by TCRdb to about 2020). Describing the broader study: Three men and a couple of women, aged 18 to 49 years, made up the cohort. Per donor, three plates each were used for CD4 naive and CD4 memory, two for CD8 naive, and one for CD8 memory. The study deeply sequenced blood TCR repertoires of 5 or 6 healthy adults to estimate repertoire size and the extent of clonotype sharing between individuals. To increase sequencing depth and limit assay-specific biases, TCR repertoire library preparation and sequencing were carried out by different laboratories using diverse techniques. Leukapheresis yielded between about 0.9 and 8.9 billion PBMCs per donor. The paper as a whole reports these results and caveats: Because the study included only a small number of donors, the genetic and exposure-history diversity represented was limited. Pairwise subsampling indicated that sequencing depth was expected to affect the degree of clonotype sharing among donors. Estimated clonotype richness was generally larger for naive than for memory subsets. Compared with non-shared clonotypes, the clonotypes found in all four sorted-subset donors had higher generation probabilities. Sampling was restricted to blood, and TCR repertoires in tissue are likely to differ from TCR repertoires in blood. Incomplete sequencing was indicated by rarefaction of sorted-subset datasets, despite the large sequencing depth. When several donors were compared, the shared fraction of clonotypes was about 5.2% for naive CD4, roughly 3.3% for naive CD8, roughly 2.5% for memory CD4, and 0.35% to 0.4% for memory CD8.

About this clone itself: What this receptor recognizes is not known. No much larger clone is present one base from it, and per-base qualities are unavailable.

TCR CDR3 regions were amplified from genomic DNA by multiplex PCR using the deep immunoSEQ assay. Extracted genomic DNA from each cell subset was spread evenly across all wells of several immunoSEQ 96-well plates, with each plate serving as a replicate. For sorted subsets, around 200 ng genomic DNA, equal to approximately 30,000 T cell genomes, was loaded into each replicate PCR. Purified libraries were measured with a Qubit 3.0 fluorometer, size-checked on a Bioanalyzer 2100, and measured again with the KAPA Library Quantification kit. Every immunoSEQ 96-well plate was sequenced on a dedicated single-read 150-cycle Illumina NextSeq 550 flow cell. As for the original processing: The immunoSEQ output contained only junctional sequences without quality scores, so filtering could not match that applied to full-length reads. Sequences were annotated with PyIR, a Python wrapper for IgBLAST v1.9, using IMGT germline references to assign V/J genes and CDR3. Reads were filtered out if the reads had weak V/J assignments (E-value above 1e-6), no CDR3, stop codons, out-of-frame junctions, or ambiguous translated residues. A V3J clonotype was defined by an identical inferred V gene, J gene, and CDR3 amino acid sequence. Percentage overlap between repertoires was calculated by dividing the number of shared unique clonotypes by the size of the smaller repertoire. Three approaches were used to assess repertoire richness: RTK rarefaction, the Chao1 estimator, and Recon v2.1 estimates of unobserved clonotypes. Generation probabilities were computed with OLGA for all TCRbeta clonotypes obtained by the gDNA method from a few donors. TCRdb limited this immuneACCESS table to in-frame rearrangements with V and J called. A share of clones is missing; checked studies link under half to unresolved V genes, and the rest is unexplained. V and J calls and clone size are those listed in that table; D and trimming were worked out from the DNA. The sample yields under 550,000 clones; around 96% were counted once. The top ten constitute roughly 0.06% of the sample.

Donors were healthy HIV-negative adults with no recently reported acute infections or vaccinations. Every donor was a Caucasian adult living in Nashville, Tennessee, USA. Magnetic negative selection was used to enrich CD4+ T cells, after which naive cells were positively selected on CD45RA and the negative fraction became the memory subset. Blood was collected by leukapheresis, and PBMCs were isolated by Ficoll-Histopaque density gradient centrifugation and then cryopreserved in liquid nitrogen vapor phase. Purity and quantity of every magnetically sorted T cell population were checked by analytical flow cytometry. Genomic DNA was isolated from each sorted fraction and quantified by UV absorbance on a Nanodrop 2000c. Its CDR3 holds 15 amino acids, cysteine through phenylalanine. The retained sequence is limited to the CDR3, 45 bases, with the frame set at the first base. V lost 5 bases and J lost 3 bases; the stretch between them is 16 bases long. CDR1 and CDR2 (KGHSH, LQKENI) derive from the germline V gene.

The sequencing input was naive CD4+ T cells sorted from blood. Reading the label with the study, this specimen's cell subset or site is: CD45RA+ positively selected. This sequence originates from a woman in her twenties or thirties in good health. The chain was built from TRBV18 and TRBJ1-1, with TRBD1 as a weak D call on 5 bases. This receptor has the CDR3 CASSSAGDRHTEAFF. Here is the DNA: TGTGCCAGCTCATCAGCGGGCGACAGACACACTGAAGCTTTCTTT.